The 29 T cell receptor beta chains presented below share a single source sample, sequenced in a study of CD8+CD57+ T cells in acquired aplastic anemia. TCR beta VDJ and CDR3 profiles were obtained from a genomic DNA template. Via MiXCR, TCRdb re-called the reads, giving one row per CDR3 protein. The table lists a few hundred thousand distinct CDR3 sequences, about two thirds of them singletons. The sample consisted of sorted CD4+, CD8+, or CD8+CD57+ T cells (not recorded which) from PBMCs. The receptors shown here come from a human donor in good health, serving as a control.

In nucleotides, the CDR3 is TGCAGTGCTAGAGTCCGGCGGGGAGCTGGAAACACCATATATTTT. This codes for CSARVRRGAGNTIYF. The rearrangement links TRBV20-1 to TRBJ1-3; no definite D call. Per germline, CDR1 DFQATT and CDR2 SNEGSKA (reference sequence). The length of the CDR3 is 15 residues. V was trimmed by 1 base and J by 2 bases, leaving 12 bases between them.

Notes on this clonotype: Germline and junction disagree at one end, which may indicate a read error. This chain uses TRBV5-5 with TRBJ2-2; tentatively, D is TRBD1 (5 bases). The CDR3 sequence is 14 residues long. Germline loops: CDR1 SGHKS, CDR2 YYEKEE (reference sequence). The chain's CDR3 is CARRSAGSTGELFF. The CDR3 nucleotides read TGCGCCCGCAGGAGCGCAGGGTCCACCGGGGAGCTGTTTTTT.

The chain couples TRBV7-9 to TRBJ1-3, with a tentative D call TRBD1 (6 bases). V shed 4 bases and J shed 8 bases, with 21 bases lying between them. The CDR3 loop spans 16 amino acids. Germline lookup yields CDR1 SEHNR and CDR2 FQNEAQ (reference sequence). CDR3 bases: TGTGCCAGCAGCTCTGACGGACAGAGGAATGGCTACACCATATATTTT. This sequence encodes CASSSDGQRNGYTIYF.

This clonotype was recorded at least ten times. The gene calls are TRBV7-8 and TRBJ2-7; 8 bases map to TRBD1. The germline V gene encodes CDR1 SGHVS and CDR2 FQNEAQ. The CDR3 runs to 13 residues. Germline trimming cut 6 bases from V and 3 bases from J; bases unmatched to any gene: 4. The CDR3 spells CASRGQGNYEQYF. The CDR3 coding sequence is TGTGCCAGCAGAGGACAGGGAAACTACGAGCAGTACTTC.

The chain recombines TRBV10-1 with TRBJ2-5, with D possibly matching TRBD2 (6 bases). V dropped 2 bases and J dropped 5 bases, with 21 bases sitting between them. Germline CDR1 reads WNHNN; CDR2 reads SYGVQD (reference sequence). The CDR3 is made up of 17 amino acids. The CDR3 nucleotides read TGCGCCAGCAGTGAGATCACGTTGGGACTCCACTGGGAGACCCAGTACTTC. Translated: CASSEITLGLHWETQYF.

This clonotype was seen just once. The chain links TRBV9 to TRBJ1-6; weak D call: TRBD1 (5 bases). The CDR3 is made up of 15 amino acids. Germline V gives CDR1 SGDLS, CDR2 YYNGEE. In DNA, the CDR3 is TGTGCGACCAGGGCGGTGAGCTCCTATAATTCACCCCTCCACTTT. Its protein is CATRAVSSYNSPLHF.

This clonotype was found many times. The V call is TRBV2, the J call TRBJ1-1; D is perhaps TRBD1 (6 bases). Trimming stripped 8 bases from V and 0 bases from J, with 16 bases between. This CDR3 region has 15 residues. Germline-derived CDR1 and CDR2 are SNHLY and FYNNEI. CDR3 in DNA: TGTGCCAGCGATAAACCGGGACATCTGAACACTGAAGCTTTCTTT. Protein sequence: CASDKPGHLNTEAFF.

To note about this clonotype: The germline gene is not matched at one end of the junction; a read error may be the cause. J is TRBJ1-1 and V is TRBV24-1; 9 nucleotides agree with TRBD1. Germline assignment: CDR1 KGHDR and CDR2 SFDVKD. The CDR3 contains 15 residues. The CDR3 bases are TGTGCCACCAGCTCCGCGACAGGGGGTAACACTAAAGCTTTCTTT. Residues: CATSSATGGNTKAFF.

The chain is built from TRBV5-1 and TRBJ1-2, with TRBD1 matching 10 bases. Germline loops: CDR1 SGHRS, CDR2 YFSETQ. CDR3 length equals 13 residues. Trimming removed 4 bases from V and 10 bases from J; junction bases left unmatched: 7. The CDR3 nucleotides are TGCGCCAGCAGCCAGACAGGGGGCGAGACCTACACCTTC. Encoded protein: CASSQTGGETYTF.

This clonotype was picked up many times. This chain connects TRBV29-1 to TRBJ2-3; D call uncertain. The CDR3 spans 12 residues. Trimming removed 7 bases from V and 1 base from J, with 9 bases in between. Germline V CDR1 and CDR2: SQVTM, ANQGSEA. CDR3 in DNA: TGCAGCGCAACGGTGGGCACAGATACGCAGTATTTT. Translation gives CSATVGTDTQYF.

The chain's CDR3 is CASSVTTGTDAPQHF. CDR3 nucleotides: TGCGCCAGCAGCGTGACGACGGGCACTGACGCTCCCCAGCATTTT. The chain couples TRBV5-1 to TRBJ1-5, with unresolved D. The CDR3 sequence is 15 residues long. V was pared by 4 bases and J by 10 bases, with 21 bases between. CDR1 and CDR2 from the germline V gene are SGHRS and YFSETQ.

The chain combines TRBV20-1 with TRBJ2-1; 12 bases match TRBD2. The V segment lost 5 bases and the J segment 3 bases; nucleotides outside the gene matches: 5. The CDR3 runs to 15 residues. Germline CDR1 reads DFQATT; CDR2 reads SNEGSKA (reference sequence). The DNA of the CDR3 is TGCAGTGCTGCGACTAGCGGGGGTCTCTACAATGAGCAGTTCTTC. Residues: CSAATSGGLYNEQFF.

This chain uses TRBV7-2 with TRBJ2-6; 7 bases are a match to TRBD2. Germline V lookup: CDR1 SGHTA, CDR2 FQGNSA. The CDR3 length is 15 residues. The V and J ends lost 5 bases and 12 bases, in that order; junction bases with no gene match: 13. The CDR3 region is CASSLDAGGGGVLTF. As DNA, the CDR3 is TGTGCCAGCAGCCTCGACGCCGGTGGGGGGGGCGTCCTGACTTTC.

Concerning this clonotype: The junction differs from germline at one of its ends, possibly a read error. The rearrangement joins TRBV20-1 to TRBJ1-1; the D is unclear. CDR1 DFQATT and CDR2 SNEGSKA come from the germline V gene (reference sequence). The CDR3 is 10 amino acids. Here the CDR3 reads CSARDPGRTF. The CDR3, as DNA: TGCAGTGCTAGAGACCCGGGTAGGACGTTT.

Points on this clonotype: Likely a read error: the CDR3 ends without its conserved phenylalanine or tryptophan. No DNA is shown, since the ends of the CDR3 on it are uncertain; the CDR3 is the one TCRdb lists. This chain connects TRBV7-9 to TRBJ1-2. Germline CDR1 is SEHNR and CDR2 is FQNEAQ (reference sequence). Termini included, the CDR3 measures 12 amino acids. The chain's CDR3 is CASSRRGGGYNS.

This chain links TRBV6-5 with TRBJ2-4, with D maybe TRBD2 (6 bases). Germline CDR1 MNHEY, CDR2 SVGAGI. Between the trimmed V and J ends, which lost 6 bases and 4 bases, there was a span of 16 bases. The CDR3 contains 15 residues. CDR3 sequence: CASRGPGGAKNIQYF. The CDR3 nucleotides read TGTGCCAGCAGAGGACCCGGGGGAGCAAAAAACATTCAGTACTTC.

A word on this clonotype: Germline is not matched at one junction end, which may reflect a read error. The chain's CDR3 is CASSDNGGYSEQF. For the CDR3, the DNA is TGTGCCAGCAGTGACAACGGCGGCTACTCCGAGCAGTTC. This rearrangement joins TRBV9 to TRBJ2-5; no definite D call. The CDR3 covers 13 residues. From germline, CDR1 is SGDLS and CDR2 YYNGEE.

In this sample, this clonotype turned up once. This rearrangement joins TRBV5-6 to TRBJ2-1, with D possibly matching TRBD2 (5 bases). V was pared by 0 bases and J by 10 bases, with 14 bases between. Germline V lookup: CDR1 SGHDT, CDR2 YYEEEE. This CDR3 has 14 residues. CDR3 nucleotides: TGTGCCAGCAGCTTGGCGCGGCTCGGGGAGGAGCAGTTCTTC. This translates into CASSLARLGEEQFF.

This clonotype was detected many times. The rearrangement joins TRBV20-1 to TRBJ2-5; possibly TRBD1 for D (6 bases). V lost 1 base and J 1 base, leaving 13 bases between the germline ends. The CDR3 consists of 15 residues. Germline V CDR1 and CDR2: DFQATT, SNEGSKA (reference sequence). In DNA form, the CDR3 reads TGCAGTGCTAGAGCGGCCGGGACATTCCAAGAGACCCAGTACTTC. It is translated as CSARAAGTFQETQYF.

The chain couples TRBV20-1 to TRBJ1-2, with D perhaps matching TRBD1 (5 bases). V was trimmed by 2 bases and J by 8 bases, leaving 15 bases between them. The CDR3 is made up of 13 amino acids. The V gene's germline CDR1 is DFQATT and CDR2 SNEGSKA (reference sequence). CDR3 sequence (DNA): TGCAGTGCTAGATCTCAGGGTACCTACGGCTACACCTTC. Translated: CSARSQGTYGYTF.

CDR3: CASSLARASGGFNNEQFF. The CDR3, as DNA: TGCGCCAGCAGCTTGGCCCGGGCTAGCGGGGGGTTCAACAATGAGCAGTTCTTC. The chain uses TRBV5-1 and TRBJ2-1; 11 bases line up with TRBD2. V trimming: 0 bases; J trimming: 5 bases; junction bases outside the gene matches: 10. The CDR3 runs to 18 residues. The germline V gene has CDR1 SGHRS and CDR2 YFSETQ.

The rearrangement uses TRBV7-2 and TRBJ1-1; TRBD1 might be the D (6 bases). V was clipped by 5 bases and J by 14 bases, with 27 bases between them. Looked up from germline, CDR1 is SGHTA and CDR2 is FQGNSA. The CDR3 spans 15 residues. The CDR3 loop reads CASSLGLAGAGANFF. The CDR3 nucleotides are TGTGCCAGCAGCCTCGGGCTCGCGGGGGCTGGGGCAAACTTCTTT.

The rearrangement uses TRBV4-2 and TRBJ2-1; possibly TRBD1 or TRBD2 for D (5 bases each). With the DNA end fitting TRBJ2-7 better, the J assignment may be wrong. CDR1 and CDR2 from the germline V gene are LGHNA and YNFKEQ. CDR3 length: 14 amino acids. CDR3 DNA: TGTGCCAGCAGCCTCGAGGGGCTCGGCAATGAGCAGTACTTC. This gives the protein CASSLEGLGNEQYF.

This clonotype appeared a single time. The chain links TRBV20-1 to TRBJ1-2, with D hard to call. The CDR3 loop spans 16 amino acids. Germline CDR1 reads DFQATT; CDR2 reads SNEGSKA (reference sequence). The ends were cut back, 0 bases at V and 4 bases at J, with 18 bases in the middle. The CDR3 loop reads CSAREFPTSAGYGYTF. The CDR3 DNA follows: TGCAGTGCTAGAGAATTCCCCACTTCCGCTGGCTATGGCTACACCTTC.

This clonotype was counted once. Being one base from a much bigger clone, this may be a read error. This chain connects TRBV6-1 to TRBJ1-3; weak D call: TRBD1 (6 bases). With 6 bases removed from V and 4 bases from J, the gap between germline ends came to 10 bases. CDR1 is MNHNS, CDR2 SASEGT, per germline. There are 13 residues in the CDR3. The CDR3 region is CASSQQGGNTIYF. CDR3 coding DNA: TGTGCCAGCAGCCAACAGGGAGGAAACACCATATATTTT.

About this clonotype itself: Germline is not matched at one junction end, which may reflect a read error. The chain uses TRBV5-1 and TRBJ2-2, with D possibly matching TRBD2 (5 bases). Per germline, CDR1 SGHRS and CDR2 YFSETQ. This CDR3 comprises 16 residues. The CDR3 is CASSLPEASGTGELFF. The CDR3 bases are TGTGCCAGCAGCCTCCCTGAGGCCAGCGGCACCGGGGAGCTGTTTTTT. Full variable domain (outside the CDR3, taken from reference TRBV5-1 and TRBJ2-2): KAGVTQTPRYLIKTRGQQVTLSCSPISGHRSVSWYQQTPGQGLQFLFEYFSETQRNKGNFPGRFSGRQFSNSRSEMNVSTLELGDSALYLCASSLPEASGTGELFFGEGSRLTVL.

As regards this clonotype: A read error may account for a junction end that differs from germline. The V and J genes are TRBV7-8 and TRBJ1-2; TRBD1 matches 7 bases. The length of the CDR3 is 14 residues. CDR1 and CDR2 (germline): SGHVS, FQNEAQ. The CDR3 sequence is CASSLRRGPNQPQF. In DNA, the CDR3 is TGTGCCAGCAGCCTACGTAGGGGGCCGAATCAGCCCCAGTTC.

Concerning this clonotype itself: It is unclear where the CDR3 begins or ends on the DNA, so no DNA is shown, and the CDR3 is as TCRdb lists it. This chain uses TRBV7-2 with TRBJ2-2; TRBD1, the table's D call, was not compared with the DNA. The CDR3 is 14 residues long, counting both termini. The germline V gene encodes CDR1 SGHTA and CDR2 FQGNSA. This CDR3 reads CASSLGPKTYTFGF.

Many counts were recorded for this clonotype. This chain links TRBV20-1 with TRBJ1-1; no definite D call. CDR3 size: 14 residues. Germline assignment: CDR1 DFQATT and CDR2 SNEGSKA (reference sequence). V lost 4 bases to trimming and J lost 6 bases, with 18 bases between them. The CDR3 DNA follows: TGCAGTGCTATGGCCCTGGACGGGCGCTCTGAAGCTTTCTTT. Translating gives CSAMALDGRSEAFF.